This passage covers 12 T cell receptor beta chains from one sample sequenced in a study of T cells in Graves' hyperthyroidism and ophthalmopathy. Authors of the study amplified TCR beta CDR3 regions from RNA transcripts. RT-PCR in the first round (using the HTBI primer set) targeted the TCR CDR3. Each CDR3 protein gets one entry after TCRdb re-called the multiplex PCR reads with MiXCR. The sample lists about 500,000 distinct CDR3 sequences, 16% occurring once. The sample consisted of blood. The receptors shown here come from a woman aged 25 to 39 with Graves' ophthalmopathy.

This clonotype showed up just a few times. V and J are TRBV5-1 and TRBJ2-1; D uncertain. The germline gives CDR1 SGHRS, CDR2 YFSETQ. CDR3 length equals 15 residues. V gave up 0 bases and J gave up 2 bases, with 9 bases separating them. CDR3 amino acids: CASSLDWMPYNEQFF. The DNA for the CDR3 is TGCGCCAGCAGCTTGGACTGGATGCCCTACAATGAGCAGTTCTTC. The variable domain in full, completed from reference TRBV5-1 and TRBJ2-1, reads KAGVTQTPRYLIKTRGQQVTLSCSPISGHRSVSWYQQTPGQGLQFLFEYFSETQRNKGNFPGRFSGRQFSNSRSEMNVSTLELGDSALYLCASSLDWMPYNEQFFGPGTRLTVL.

This clonotype was observed at least ten times. The chain employs TRBV18 and TRBJ2-1; TRBD2 matches at 8 bases. The CDR3 covers 14 residues. After removal of 6 bases from V and 6 bases from J, the junction contained 7 bases not matched to a gene. Germline V gene sequence: CDR1 KGHSH, CDR2 LQKENI. Written as DNA, the CDR3 is TGTGCCAGCTCCTCGAAGCGGGGGCCCAATGAGCAGTTCTTC. As protein: CASSSKRGPNEQFF.

For the CDR3, the DNA is TGCGCCAGCAGCCAAGGTTTAGGGGCCTTGGACGAGCAGTACTTC. It codes for CASSQGLGALDEQYF. V gene TRBV4-3 combines with J gene TRBJ2-7; D possibly corresponds to TRBD1 (5 bases). Looked up from germline, CDR1 is LGHNA and CDR2 is YSLEER. CDR3 length equals 15 residues. Trimming cost V 1 base and J 5 bases, with 15 bases left between them.

This clonotype occurred many times. This rearrangement joins TRBV7-2 to TRBJ2-1; 9 positions agree with TRBD1. V trimming: 5 bases; J trimming: 5 bases; junction bases outside the gene matches: 7. The V gene's germline CDR1 is SGHTA and CDR2 FQGNSA. This CDR3 is 15 amino acids long. The CDR3 region is CASSAPRTGDNEQFF. In nucleotides, the CDR3 is TGTGCCAGCAGCGCACCCAGGACAGGGGACAATGAGCAGTTCTTC.

This clonotype was seen a handful of times. This sequence joins TRBV25-1 and TRBJ1-2; a weak D match, TRBD1 (5 bases). The V end lost 6 bases, the J end lost 2 bases, and 10 bases lay between the germline ends. Looked up from germline, CDR1 is MGHDK and CDR2 is SYGVNS. The CDR3 sequence is 13 residues long. The CDR3 loop reads CASRDMSNYGYTF. The CDR3 DNA reads TGTGCCAGCAGGGACATGTCGAACTATGGCTACACCTTC.

The rearrangement joins TRBV4-3 to TRBJ1-4; D unclear. V lost 5 bases and J 7 bases, leaving 14 bases between the germline ends. The CDR3 has 14 residues. Germline V gene lookup returns CDR1 LGHNA and CDR2 YSLEER. The CDR3 nucleotides read TGCGCCAGCAGCTTCGCGAGACATGGTGAAAAACTGTTTTTT. This sequence encodes CASSFARHGEKLFF.

This clonotype was seen at least ten times. J is TRBJ2-7 and V is TRBV2; maybe TRBD1 (7 bases). In germline, CDR1 is SNHLY, CDR2 FYNNEI. Trimming removed 4 bases at V and 2 bases at J, with 12 bases between. The CDR3 runs to 14 residues. CDR3 amino acids: CASSVGGQTYEQYF. The CDR3 nucleotides are TGTGCCAGCAGTGTCGGGGGACAGACCTACGAGCAGTACTTC.

In this sample, this clonotype turned up a few times. The rearrangement joins TRBV28 to TRBJ2-1, with D tentatively TRBD2 (6 bases). The germline V and J ends were trimmed by 4 bases and 7 bases, with 29 bases remaining between them. CDR3 length equals 19 residues. CDR1 is MDHEN and CDR2 is SYDVKM in the germline V gene. CDR3 nucleotide sequence: TGTGCCAGCAGTTCCGTGGCCCTGGACTACCAGCGACTTAATAATGAGCAGTTCTTC. Translation: CASSSVALDYQRLNNEQFF.

The chain combines TRBV19 with TRBJ1-1; 10 bases agree with TRBD1. Trimming removed 5 bases from V and 1 base from J; junction bases left unmatched: 13. The CDR3 totals 18 residues. The germline V gene encodes CDR1 LNHDA and CDR2 SQIVND (reference sequence). The CDR3 sequence is CASSPPTGTGVWNTEAFF. CDR3 in DNA: TGTGCCAGTAGTCCCCCCACCGGGACAGGGGTTTGGAACACTGAAGCTTTCTTT. Filled out from reference TRBV19 and TRBJ1-1, the complete variable domain reads DGGITQSPKYLFRKEGQNVTLSCEQNLNHDAMYWYRQDPGQGLRLIYYSQIVNDFQKGDIAEGYSVSREKKESFPLTVTSAQKNPTAFYLCASSPPTGTGVWNTEAFFGQGTRLTVV.

The chain employs TRBV7-3 and TRBJ2-1; tentatively, D is TRBD2 (6 bases). V lost 5 bases and J 12 bases, leaving 20 bases between the germline ends. CDR1 is SGHTA and CDR2 is FQGTGA in the germline V gene. The CDR3 totals 14 residues. The CDR3 protein is CASSRSGLHNRQFF. The CDR3 region has the DNA TGTGCCAGCAGCCGATCGGGACTCCATAATCGGCAGTTCTTC. The variable domain in full, completed from reference TRBV7-3 and TRBJ2-1, reads GAGVSQTPSNKVTEKGKYVELRCDPISGHTALYWYRQSLGQGPEFLIYFQGTGAADDSGLPNDRFFAVRPEGSVSTLKIQRTERGDSAVYLCASSRSGLHNRQFFGPGTRLTVL.

This clonotype was picked up a small number of times. The chain combines TRBV20-1 with TRBJ1-5; D is possibly TRBD1 (6 bases). CDR1 and CDR2 from the germline V gene are DFQATT and SNEGSKA (reference sequence). The CDR3 extends over 13 amino acids. The V end lost 6 bases, the J end lost 5 bases, and 14 bases lay between the germline ends. The CDR3 spells CSAAPGVHQPQHF. The CDR3 nucleotides are TGCAGTGCCGCTCCAGGGGTTCATCAGCCCCAGCATTTT.

In its sample, this clonotype was seen many times. This chain connects TRBV7-6 to TRBJ2-7; 9 bases are shared with TRBD2. CDR1 and CDR2 (germline): SGHVS, FNYEAQ. The V and J ends lost 4 bases and 3 bases, in that order; junction bases with no gene match: 7. The CDR3 is made up of 15 amino acids. The CDR3 protein is CASSSLAGDYYEQYF. DNA for the CDR3: TGTGCCAGCAGCTCTTTAGCGGGAGATTACTACGAGCAGTACTTC.